This entry concerns a single T cell receptor (beta chain). Here immunoSEQ multiplex PCR was the method, and the copy in TCRdb shows in-frame clones only, minus some. Of about 140,000 clones in the sample, over 85% were seen once. The data derive from a study of control samples from healthy donors and cancer patients. The germline gives CDR1 WSHSY, CDR2 SAAADI. V shed 0 bases, J shed 4 bases, and the junction held 2 bases outside the gene matches. The CDR3 runs 15 residues. Sequenced: blood. The receptor was isolated from a man aged 25-40 years in good health. J is TRBJ1-4 and V is TRBV10-2; 7 bases are a match to TRBD1. CDR3 protein: CASSESTGLNEKLFF. In nucleotides, the CDR3 is TGCGCCAGCAGTGAGTCGACAGGGCTTAATGAAAAACTGTTTTTT.